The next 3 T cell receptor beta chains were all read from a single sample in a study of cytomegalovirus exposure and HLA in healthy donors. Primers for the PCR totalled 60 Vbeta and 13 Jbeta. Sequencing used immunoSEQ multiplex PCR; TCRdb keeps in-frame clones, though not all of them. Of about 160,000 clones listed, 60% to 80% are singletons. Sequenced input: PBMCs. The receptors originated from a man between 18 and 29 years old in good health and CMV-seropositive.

For the CDR3, the DNA is TGTGCCAGTAGTATTAAGGCAGCCGGCGGTGAAAAACTGTTTTTT. Protein product: CASSIKAAGGEKLFF. V is TRBV19 and J is TRBJ1-4; D is uncertain. V lost 3 bases and J lost 7, with 15 bases in between. The CDR3 sequence is 15 residues long. Germline CDR1 LNHDA, CDR2 SQIVND (reference sequence). Complete variable domain (other parts from reference TRBV19 and TRBJ1-4): DGGITQSPKYLFRKEGQNVTLSCEQNLNHDAMYWYRQDPGQGLRLIYYSQIVNDFQKGDIAEGYSVSREKKESFPLTVTSAQKNPTAFYLCASSIKAAGGEKLFFGSGTQLSVL.

The CDR3 sequence is CASSPLAGVNYNEQFF. The CDR3 nucleotides read TGTGCCAGCAGTCCCCTAGCGGGAGTTAACTACAATGAGCAGTTCTTC. The V gene is TRBV7-9, the J gene TRBJ2-1, with 10 bases aligning to TRBD2. Germline trimming cut 6 bases from V and 3 bases from J; bases unmatched to any gene: 8. This CDR3 spans 16 amino acids. The V gene's germline CDR1 is SEHNR and CDR2 FQNEAQ (reference sequence).

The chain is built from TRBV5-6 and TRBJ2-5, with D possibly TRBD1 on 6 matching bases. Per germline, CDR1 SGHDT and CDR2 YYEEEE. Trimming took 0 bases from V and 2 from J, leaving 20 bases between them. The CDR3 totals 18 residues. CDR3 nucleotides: TGTGCCAGCAGCTTGGTTCTCGGATATACAGGGCCTCAAGAGACCCAGTACTTC. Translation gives CASSLVLGYTGPQETQYF.